This passage covers 15 T cell receptor beta chains from one sample sequenced in a study of blood T cell repertoires in COVID-19. Data came from immunoSEQ multiplex PCR; TCRdb stores just in-frame clones and leaves some out. Here the sample spans 68,000 or so clones, more than 85% being singletons. Sequencing was done on a sample of peripheral blood. These receptors were taken from a man aged 35 to 55 with COVID-19, enrolled during active disease.

This chain joins TRBV9 and TRBJ2-3, with 7 bases aligning to TRBD1. Germline V gene lookup returns CDR1 SGDLS and CDR2 YYNGEE. Germline trimming cut 4 bases from V and 5 bases from J; bases unmatched to any gene: 16. This CDR3 has 17 amino acids. CDR3 sequence: CASSPRGLAGSLDTQYF. Written as DNA, the CDR3 is TGTGCCAGCAGCCCCAGGGGGTTGGCAGGGTCGCTAGATACGCAGTATTTT. Drawing the rest from reference TRBV9 and TRBJ2-3, the complete variable domain is DSGVTQTPKHLITATGQRVTLRCSPRSGDLSVYWYQQSLDQGLQFLIQYYNGEERAKGNILERFSAQQFPDLHSELNLSSLELGDSALYFCASSPRGLAGSLDTQYFGPGTRLTVL.

There are a few counts of this clone. This chain uses TRBV10-3 with TRBJ1-5, with 8 bases that match TRBD1. Trimming cost V 3 bases and J 7 bases; bases outside gene matches: 5. Germline CDR1 ENHRY, CDR2 SYGVKD. There are 14 residues in the CDR3. The CDR3 DNA reads as TGTGCCATCAGTGATAACAGGGGGGAGCAGCCCCAGCATTTT. It translates to CAISDNRGEQPQHF.

This clone appeared a single time. This chain connects TRBV2 to TRBJ2-7; D remains ambiguous. V lost 4 bases and J lost 6, with 13 bases in between. The germline gives CDR1 SNHLY, CDR2 FYNNEI. The CDR3 runs to 13 residues. The CDR3, as DNA: TGTGCCAGCAGTGTAGGATTTTCGGGCGAGCAGTACTTC. Its protein product is CASSVGFSGEQYF.

The gene calls are TRBV7-9 and TRBJ2-1; 11 nucleotides agree with TRBD2. Per germline, CDR1 SEHNR and CDR2 FQNEAQ (reference sequence). The CDR3 has 15 amino acids. With V trimmed by 8 bases and J by 8 bases, 11 bases remained unmatched. The CDR3 here is CASPQRGLADDEQFF. The CDR3 DNA sequence: TGTGCCAGCCCGCAACGGGGACTAGCGGATGATGAGCAGTTCTTC. Using reference TRBV7-9 and TRBJ2-1 for the parts outside the CDR3, the full variable domain is DTGVSQNPRHKITKRGQNVTFRCDPISEHNRLYWYRQTLGQGPEFLTYFQNEAQLEKSRLLSDRFSAERPKGSFSTLEIQRTEQGDSAMYLCASPQRGLADDEQFFGPGTRLTVL.

The chain combines TRBV2 with TRBJ1-6; a possible D gene is TRBD1 (5 bases). CDR1 is SNHLY, CDR2 FYNNEI, per germline. Between the trimmed V and J ends, which lost 3 bases and 8 bases, there was a span of 17 bases. The CDR3 is 16 amino acids. CDR3 loop: CASSERDGTFYSPLHF. DNA for the CDR3: TGTGCCAGCAGTGAGCGGGACGGTACTTTCTATTCACCCCTCCACTTT.

This clone was observed a single time. The chain links TRBV5-1 to TRBJ2-1; perhaps TRBD2 as D (6 bases). Trimming took off 2 bases at V and 9 bases at J, with 18 bases between the two ends. The CDR3 has 15 residues. Germline V gene lookup returns CDR1 SGHRS and CDR2 YFSETQ. This chain's CDR3 is CASSFGPTSSAEQFF. The CDR3 DNA follows: TGCGCCAGCAGCTTTGGTCCGACTAGTTCGGCTGAGCAGTTCTTC.

V and J are TRBV7-2 and TRBJ2-3, with 7 bases that match TRBD2. Germline V gene lookup returns CDR1 SGHTA and CDR2 FQGNSA. The CDR3 loop spans 15 amino acids. V lost 1 base and J lost 2; bases outside the gene matches: 3. CDR3 residues: CASSLVGGITDTQYF. CDR3 bases: TGTGCCAGCAGCTTAGTGGGGGGGATCACAGATACGCAGTATTTT.

The chain joins TRBV5-6 to TRBJ1-1, with 7 positions matching TRBD1. From germline, CDR1 is SGHDT and CDR2 YYEEEE. This CDR3 has 16 amino acids. After removal of 3 bases from V and 10 bases from J, the junction contained 18 bases not matched to a gene. CDR3: CASSSQYLTGRNTAFF. As DNA, the CDR3 is TGTGCCAGCAGCTCCCAATACCTGACAGGGCGGAATACAGCTTTCTTT.

The J gene is TRBJ2-5, the V gene TRBV23-1, with a tentative D call TRBD2 (6 bases). TRBV23-1 is an open reading frame whose function is uncertain. The CDR3 spans 14 residues. Trimming stripped 6 bases from V and 2 bases from J, with 13 bases between. CDR3 protein: CASRSPGVQETQYF. CDR3 bases: TGCGCCAGCAGATCCCCGGGAGTTCAAGAGACCCAGTACTTC.

The chain links TRBV7-9 to TRBJ1-1, with 9 bases aligning to TRBD1. With V trimmed by 4 bases and J by 4 bases, 4 bases remained unmatched. CDR3 length equals 14 residues. Germline V gene data show CDR1 as SEHNR and CDR2 as FQNEAQ (reference sequence). CDR3 residues: CASSSWTGVTEAFF. CDR3 nucleotides: TGTGCCAGCAGCTCATGGACAGGGGTCACTGAAGCTTTCTTT.

The chain is built from TRBV6-5 and TRBJ1-2; no definite D call. Trimming shortened V by 8 bases and J by 2 bases, and 9 bases separated the two germline ends. This CDR3 is built from 12 residues. Looked up from germline, CDR1 is MNHEY and CDR2 is SVGAGI. The CDR3: CASGRKNYGYTF. The CDR3 region has the DNA TGTGCCAGCGGCAGGAAGAACTATGGCTACACCTTC.

The rearrangement joins TRBV28 to TRBJ2-5, with D maybe TRBD1 (5 bases). CDR1 is MDHEN and CDR2 is SYDVKM in the germline V gene. The CDR3 runs to 17 residues. The V end lost 5 bases, the J end lost 0 bases, and 19 bases lay between the germline ends. CDR3 coding DNA: TGTGCCAGCAGTCCCCTCCTTCGTCGACAGTACCAAGAGACCCAGTACTTC. Amino acids: CASSPLLRRQYQETQYF.

The J gene is TRBJ1-4, the V gene TRBV5-1; 8 bases are shared with TRBD1. CDR3 length equals 15 residues. Looked up from germline, CDR1 is SGHRS and CDR2 is YFSETQ. The V and J ends lost 4 bases and 2 bases, in that order; junction bases with no gene match: 4. In DNA form, the CDR3 reads TGCGCCAGCAGCATAGACAGGGGTACTAATGAAAAACTGTTTTTT. Translating it yields CASSIDRGTNEKLFF.

Turning to this clone: Other DNA sequences in the same sample also yield this CDR3. This chain links TRBV4-1 with TRBJ2-5; D perhaps matches TRBD1 (5 bases). Trimming removed 0 bases from V and 5 bases from J, with 7 bases in between. There are 13 residues in the CDR3. Germline V gives CDR1 MGHRA, CDR2 YSYEKL. The CDR3: CASSQDHRETQYF. The CDR3 DNA is TGCGCCAGCAGCCAAGATCACAGGGAGACCCAGTACTTC.

The chain carries TRBV11-2 and TRBJ2-5, with 13 bases fitting TRBD2. The length of the CDR3 is 15 residues. Germline trimming cut 3 bases from V and 5 bases from J; bases unmatched to any gene: 3. The germline V gene has CDR1 SGHAT and CDR2 FQNNGV. This chain's CDR3 is CASSLGLAGLETQYF. Written as DNA, the CDR3 is TGTGCCAGCAGCTTGGGACTAGCGGGGTTGGAGACCCAGTACTTC.